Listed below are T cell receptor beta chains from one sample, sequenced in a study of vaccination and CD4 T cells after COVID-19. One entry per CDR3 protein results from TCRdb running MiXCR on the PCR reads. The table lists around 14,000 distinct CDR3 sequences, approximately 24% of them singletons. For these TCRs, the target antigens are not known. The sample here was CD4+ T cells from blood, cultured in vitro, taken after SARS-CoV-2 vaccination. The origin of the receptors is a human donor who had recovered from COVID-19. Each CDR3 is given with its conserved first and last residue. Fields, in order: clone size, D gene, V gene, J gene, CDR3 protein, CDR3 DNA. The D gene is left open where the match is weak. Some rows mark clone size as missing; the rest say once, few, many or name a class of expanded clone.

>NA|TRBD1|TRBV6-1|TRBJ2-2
CASRSDRGPTGELFF
TGTGCCAGCAGGTCCGACAGGGGGCCCACCGGGGAGCTGTTTTTT
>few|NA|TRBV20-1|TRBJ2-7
CSAARGRHYEQYF
TGCAGTGCTGCTCGGGGCAGGCACTACGAGCAGTACTTC
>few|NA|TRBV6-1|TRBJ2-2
CASSVDQLNTGELFF
TGTGCCAGCAGCGTCGACCAATTGAACACCGGGGAGCTGTTTTTT
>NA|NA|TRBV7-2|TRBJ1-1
CASSHQQGNTEAFF
TGTGCCAGCAGCCATCAACAGGGGAACACTGAAGCTTTCTTT
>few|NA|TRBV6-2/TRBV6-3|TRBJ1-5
CASTGRYSNQPQHF
TGTGCCAGCACCGGACGGTATAGCAATCAGCCCCAGCATTTT
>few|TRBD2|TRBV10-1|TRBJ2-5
CASSESIAGRRETQYF
TGCGCCAGCAGTGAGTCGATAGCGGGACGACGAGAGACCCAGTACTTC
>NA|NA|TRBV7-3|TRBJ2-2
CASSLAGSSSTGELFF
TGTGCCAGCAGCTTAGCCGGGAGTAGTAGCACCGGGGAGCTGTTTTTT
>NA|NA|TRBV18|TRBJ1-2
CASSPLPGYGYTF
TGTGCCAGCTCACCACTTCCCGGTTATGGCTACACCTTC
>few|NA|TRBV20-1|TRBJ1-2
CSATRVTGGYTF
TGCAGTGCTACACGGGTGACGGGTGGCTACACCTTC
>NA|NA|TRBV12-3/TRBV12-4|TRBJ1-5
CASSLYGGSSNQPQHF
TGTGCCAGCAGTTTATATGGGGGAAGCAGCAATCAGCCCCAGCATTTT
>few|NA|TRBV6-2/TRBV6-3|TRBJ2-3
CASSYRDTADTQYF
TGTGCCAGCAGTTACCGCGACACAGCAGATACGCAGTATTTT
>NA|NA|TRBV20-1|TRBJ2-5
CSAGARRRWETQYF
TGCAGTGCAGGGGCTCGCCGGCGGTGGGAGACCCAGTACTTC
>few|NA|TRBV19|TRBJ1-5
CASSNGFNQPQHF
TGTGCCAGTAGTAATGGGTTCAATCAGCCCCAGCATTTT
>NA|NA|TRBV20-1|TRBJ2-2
CSASDARRNTGELFF
TGCAGTGCTTCGGACGCGCGGAGAAACACCGGGGAGCTGTTTTTT
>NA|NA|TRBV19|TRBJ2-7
CASSRLPTYEQYF
TGTGCCAGTAGTAGATTACCCACCTACGAGCAGTACTTC
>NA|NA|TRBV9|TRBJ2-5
CASSVGGGGGQETQYF
TGTGCCAGCAGCGTTGGAGGTGGGGGCGGGCAAGAGACCCAGTACTTC
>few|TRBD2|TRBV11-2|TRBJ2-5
CASSFRGDSGGQETQYF
TGTGCCAGCAGCTTCCGGGGTGATAGCGGGGGCCAAGAGACCCAGTACTTC
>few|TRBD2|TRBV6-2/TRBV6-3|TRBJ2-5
CASSYPWEAGSGRAGETQYF
TGTGCCAGCAGTTACCCCTGGGAGGCGGGTAGCGGGAGGGCCGGTGAGACCCAGTACTTC
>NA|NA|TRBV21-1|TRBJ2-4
CALTTGAKNIQYF
TGTGCCCTAACGACGGGGGCCAAAAACATTCAGTACTTC
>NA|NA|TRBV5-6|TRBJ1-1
CASSSTGTNQNTEAFF
TGTGCCAGCAGCTCGACGGGGACAAATCAGAACACTGAAGCTTTCTTT
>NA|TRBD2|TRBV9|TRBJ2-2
CASSVAVAGTGELFF
TGTGCCAGCAGCGTAGCGGTAGCGGGGACCGGGGAGCTGTTTTTT
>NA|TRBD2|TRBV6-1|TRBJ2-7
CASSEAWTSGRREKSYEQYF
TGTGCCAGCAGTGAAGCCTGGACTAGCGGGAGAAGGGAGAAATCTTACGAGCAGTACTTC
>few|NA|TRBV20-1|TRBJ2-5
CSARRSGQGETQYF
TGCAGTGCTAGAAGGTCAGGCCAAGGGGAGACCCAGTACTTC
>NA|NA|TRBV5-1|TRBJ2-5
CASSLGTFQETQYF
TGCGCCAGCAGCTTGGGGACATTCCAAGAGACCCAGTACTTC
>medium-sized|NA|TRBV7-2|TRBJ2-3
CASSLAAGDTQYF
TGTGCCAGCAGCTTAGCGGCGGGAGATACGCAGTATTTT
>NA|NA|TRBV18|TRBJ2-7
CASSRGSGVYEQYF
TGTGCCAGCTCACGAGGGTCTGGGGTCTACGAGCAGTACTTC
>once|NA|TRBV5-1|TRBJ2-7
CASSLSPQAQAYEQYF
TGCGCCAGCAGCTTGAGCCCCCAGGCCCAAGCCTACGAGCAGTACTTC
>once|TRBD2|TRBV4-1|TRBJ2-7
CASSQSRAQAGTSGRTYEQYF
TGCGCCAGCAGCCAATCGAGGGCCCAAGCCGGGACTAGCGGGAGAACTTACGAGCAGTACTTC
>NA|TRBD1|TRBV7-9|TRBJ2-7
CASSLDLREPGQGKYEQYF
TGTGCCAGCAGCTTAGATCTTCGGGAGCCGGGACAGGGGAAGTACGAGCAGTACTTC
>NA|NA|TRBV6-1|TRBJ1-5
CASQKSGRNQPQHF
TGTGCCAGCCAGAAGTCAGGGCGCAATCAGCCCCAGCATTTT
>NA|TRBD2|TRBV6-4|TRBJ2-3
CARPKSGRIHTDTQYF
TGTGCCCGCCCCAAAAGCGGGAGGATTCACACAGATACGCAGTATTTT
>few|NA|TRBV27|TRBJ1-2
CASSWARADYGYTF
TGTGCCAGCAGTTGGGCCAGGGCTGACTATGGCTACACCTTC
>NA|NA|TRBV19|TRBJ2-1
CASSMASLYNEQFF
TGTGCCAGTAGTATGGCCAGTCTTTACAATGAGCAGTTCTTC
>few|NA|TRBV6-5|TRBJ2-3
CASSYRMWDSTDTQYF
TGTGCCAGCAGTTACCGTATGTGGGACAGCACAGATACGCAGTATTTT
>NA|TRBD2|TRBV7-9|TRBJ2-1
CASSFSGSLDNEQFF
TGTGCCAGCAGCTTCAGCGGGAGTCTCGACAATGAGCAGTTCTTC